The 20 T cell receptor beta chains listed next were all sequenced from one sample in a study of blood T cell repertoires in COVID-19 (dated by TCRdb to the early 2020s). The library was made by the immunoSEQ multiplex PCR assay. What TCRdb holds here is the immuneACCESS table cut down to in-frame rearrangements. Part of the clones is not present; checked against another copy, under half of the missing clones reflect an unresolved V gene, and the others are unexplained. The sample profile shows hundreds of thousands of clones; 80% to 90% of them were found once. The ten largest clones add up to around 4.5% of the sample. Source material: peripheral blood. These receptors were taken from a young woman with acute or convalescent COVID-19.

Turning to this clone: The identical CDR3 is also encoded by other nucleotide sequences in the sample. This chain uses TRBV6-5 with TRBJ1-1, with a tentative D call TRBD1 (6 bases). V lost 6 bases to trimming and J lost 3 bases, with 8 bases between them. From germline, CDR1 is MNHEY and CDR2 SVGAGI. The CDR3 is made up of 12 amino acids. CDR3 region: CASSRGDTEAFF. CDR3 coding DNA: TGTGCCAGCAGCAGGGGAGACACTGAAGCTTTCTTT.

In the case of this clone: Other nucleotide sequences from this sample produce the same CDR3. This chain links TRBV27 with TRBJ2-5, with 8 bases that match TRBD2. Trimming at V came to 5 bases and at J to 6 bases, leaving 8 bases not matched to a gene. CDR3 length: 14 amino acids. CDR1 and CDR2 from the germline V gene are MNHEY and SMNVEV (reference sequence). The CDR3 region is CASSPAGGRKTQYF. The CDR3 region has the DNA TGTGCCAGCAGTCCTGCGGGGGGTAGAAAGACCCAGTACTTC.

This chain joins TRBV5-8 and TRBJ1-2; TRBD1 matches 7 bases. Germline CDR1 and CDR2: SGHTS and YDEGEE. V dropped 4 bases and J dropped 9; count of bases not matched to a gene: 3. The CDR3 has 11 amino acids. The CDR3 loop reads CASSEDRRYTF. CDR3 DNA: TGTGCCAGCAGCGAGGACAGGCGCTACACCTTC.

This rearrangement joins TRBV2 to TRBJ1-5, with D possibly matching TRBD1 (6 bases). Germline values: CDR1 SNHLY, CDR2 FYNNEI. Trimming shortened V by 6 bases and J by 5 bases, and 14 bases separated the two germline ends. CDR3 length equals 14 residues. The CDR3 nucleotides are TGTGCCAGCAGCGAACAGGGTTCGGATCAGCCCCAGCATTTT. Translated, it gives CASSEQGSDQPQHF.

This clone was seen at least ten times. The rearrangement uses TRBV3-1 (or the pseudogene TRBV3-2) and TRBJ1-1; perhaps TRBD1 as D (5 bases). V shed 3 bases and J shed 5 bases, with 7 bases lying between them. The CDR3 runs 12 residues. Per the germline V gene, CDR1 is LGHDT and CDR2 is YNNKEL (reference sequence). The CDR3 loop reads CASSQTVTEAFF. The CDR3 region has the DNA TGTGCCAGCAGCCAGACAGTAACTGAAGCTTTCTTT.

This clone was recorded only once. V usage is TRBV18 and J usage is TRBJ1-1; TRBD1 matches at 8 bases. Germline CDR1 is KGHSH and CDR2 is LQKENI. V dropped 4 bases and J dropped 1; count of bases not matched to a gene: 5. The CDR3 contains 15 residues. DNA of the CDR3: TGTGCCAGCTCACTTAGTACAGGGGGGAACACTGAAGCTTTCTTT. Its protein product is CASSLSTGGNTEAFF.

A few counts support this clone. The J gene is TRBJ1-6, the V gene TRBV27; D is possibly TRBD1 (6 bases). Germline CDR1 and CDR2: MNHEY and SMNVEV (reference sequence). V was trimmed by 5 bases and J by 14 bases, leaving 19 bases between them. The CDR3 has 14 residues. The CDR3 protein is CASSLHGGTEALHF. CDR3 nucleotide sequence: TGTGCCAGCAGTCTACATGGGGGCACGGAGGCCCTCCACTTT.

The chain carries TRBV2 and TRBJ2-1; a possible D gene is TRBD2 (6 bases). The CDR3 has 11 amino acids. Germline V lookup: CDR1 SNHLY, CDR2 FYNNEI. Trimming shortened V by 4 bases and J by 10 bases, and 8 bases separated the two germline ends. CDR3 bases: TGTGCCAGCAGTGGGACTAAAGAGCAGTTCTTC. It encodes CASSGTKEQFF.

V and J are TRBV10-1 and TRBJ1-1; 9 bases agree with TRBD1. With 6 bases clipped from V and 4 bases from J, the junction kept 0 bases outside the gene matches. The CDR3 is 12 residues long. The germline gives CDR1 WNHNN, CDR2 SYGVQD (reference sequence). The CDR3: CASRGQGTEAFF. In nucleotides, the CDR3 is TGCGCCAGCAGGGGACAGGGCACTGAAGCTTTCTTT.

The chain has TRBV6-5 and TRBJ2-2; 7 bases fit TRBD1. Looked up from germline, CDR1 is MNHEY and CDR2 is SVGAGI. V gave up 8 bases and J gave up 4 bases; unmatched junction bases: 4. The CDR3 consists of 13 residues. CDR3 DNA: TGTGCCAGCTACAGGGGCGGCACCGGGGAGCTGTTTTTT. Encoded protein: CASYRGGTGELFF.

This chain connects TRBV11-2 to TRBJ1-6; 9 bases agree with TRBD1. There are 15 residues in the CDR3. The V gene's germline CDR1 is SGHAT and CDR2 FQNNGV. V was pared by 6 bases and J by 9 bases, with 9 bases of the junction left unmatched. Here the CDR3 reads CASRRPGTGTSPLHF. The CDR3 region has the DNA TGTGCCAGCAGACGTCCCGGGACAGGGACTTCACCCCTCCACTTT. Supplemented by reference TRBV11-2 and TRBJ1-6, the full variable domain reads EAGVAQSPRYKIIEKRQSVAFWCNPISGHATLYWYQQILGQGPKLLIQFQNNGVVDDSQLPKDRFSAERLKGVDSTLKIQPAKLEDSAVYLCASRRPGTGTSPLHFGNGTRLTVT.

The chain recombines TRBV19 with TRBJ1-4; D is ambiguous. The CDR3 is made up of 15 amino acids. The V end was cut by 5 bases, the J end by 8 bases, with 18 bases between. CDR1 is LNHDA and CDR2 is SQIVND in the germline V gene (reference sequence). The CDR3 is CASSPRARGHEKLFF. The CDR3 DNA is TGTGCCAGTAGTCCCCGCGCCCGTGGGCACGAAAAACTGTTTTTT.

The chain combines TRBV5-1 with TRBJ1-2, with 8 bases fitting TRBD1. Per the germline V gene, CDR1 is SGHRS and CDR2 is YFSETQ. This CDR3 region has 15 residues. Losses at the gene ends were 4 bases for V and 3 bases for J; bases not matched to a gene: 8. The CDR3 DNA sequence: TGCGCCAGCAGCCTGGTCCAGGGGGCAGACTATGGCTACACCTTC. It specifies CASSLVQGADYGYTF.

V and J are TRBV3-1 (or the pseudogene TRBV3-2) and TRBJ1-5; a possible D gene is TRBD1 (5 bases). Germline CDR1 reads LGHDT; CDR2 reads YNNKEL (reference sequence). Trimming removed 1 base from V and 6 bases from J, with 13 bases in between. This CDR3 contains 15 residues. Here the CDR3 DNA reads TGTGCCAGCAGCCAAGGGAGGGCGGGGACTCAGCCCCAGCATTTT. It encodes CASSQGRAGTQPQHF.

V and J are TRBV19 and TRBJ2-7, with TRBD2 matching 7 bases. The CDR3 is made up of 14 amino acids. Germline V gene lookup returns CDR1 LNHDA and CDR2 SQIVND (reference sequence). J gave up 2 bases and V 3 bases, and 4 bases lay outside the gene matches. This CDR3 reads CASSIQRGPYEQYF. The DNA for the CDR3 is TGTGCCAGTAGTATCCAGCGGGGACCCTACGAGCAGTACTTC.

The gene calls are TRBV14 and TRBJ2-7; no firm D call. The length of the CDR3 is 12 residues. V was shortened by 0 bases and J by 6 bases, with 6 bases between the two germline ends. Germline CDR1 reads SGHDN; CDR2 reads FVKESK. This CDR3 is CASSQELGEQYF. In nucleotides, the CDR3 is TGTGCCAGCAGCCAAGAGCTCGGCGAGCAGTACTTC.

This clone showed up just a few times. V gene TRBV28 combines with J gene TRBJ1-5; TRBD1 matches at 8 bases. CDR3 length: 14 residues. CDR1 and CDR2 from the germline V gene are MDHEN and SYDVKM. V shed 6 bases and J 7 bases; nucleotides not matched to a gene: 8. The CDR3 coding sequence is TGTGCCAGCAGCTTAATGCAGGGGGCGCAGCCCCAGCATTTT. Translating gives CASSLMQGAQPQHF.

This chain joins TRBV7-2 and TRBJ2-3, with 7 nucleotides matching TRBD1. This CDR3 has 15 amino acids. Germline CDR1 SGHTA, CDR2 FQGNSA. Trimming removed 6 bases from V and 0 bases from J; junction bases left unmatched: 6. The CDR3 DNA sequence: TGTGCCAGCAGACTGACAGGGACCAGCACAGATACGCAGTATTTT. Translating it yields CASRLTGTSTDTQYF.

The gene calls are TRBV9 and TRBJ2-5; 10 bases map to TRBD1. Per germline, CDR1 SGDLS and CDR2 YYNGEE. The CDR3 has 15 amino acids. The ends lost 4 bases at V and 5 bases at J; junction bases unmatched: 8. The CDR3 reads CASSFGTGVGETQYF. CDR3 sequence (DNA): TGTGCCAGCAGCTTCGGGACAGGGGTTGGCGAGACCCAGTACTTC. Filled out from reference TRBV9 and TRBJ2-5, the complete variable domain reads DSGVTQTPKHLITATGQRVTLRCSPRSGDLSVYWYQQSLDQGLQFLIQYYNGEERAKGNILERFSAQQFPDLHSELNLSSLELGDSALYFCASSFGTGVGETQYFGPGTRLLVL.

This clone was observed a single time. The chain joins TRBV24-1 to TRBJ2-5, with D possibly being TRBD1 (6 bases). Between the trimmed V and J ends, which lost 3 bases and 3 bases, there was a span of 10 bases. Germline CDR1 reads KGHDR; CDR2 reads SFDVKD. The CDR3 consists of 14 residues. CDR3 DNA: TGTGCCACCAGTGATCCAGGGACAAAAGAGACCCAGTACTTC. This gives the protein CATSDPGTKETQYF.